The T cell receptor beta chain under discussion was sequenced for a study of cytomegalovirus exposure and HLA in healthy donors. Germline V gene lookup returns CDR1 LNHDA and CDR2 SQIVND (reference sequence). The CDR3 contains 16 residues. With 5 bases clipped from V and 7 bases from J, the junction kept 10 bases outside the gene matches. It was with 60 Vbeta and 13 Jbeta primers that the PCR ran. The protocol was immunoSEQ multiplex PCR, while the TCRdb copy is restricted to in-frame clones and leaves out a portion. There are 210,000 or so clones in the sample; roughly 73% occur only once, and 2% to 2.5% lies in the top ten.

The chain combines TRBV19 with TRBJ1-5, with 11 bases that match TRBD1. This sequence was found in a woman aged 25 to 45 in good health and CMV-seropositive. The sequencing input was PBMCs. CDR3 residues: CASSLRTGGAGQPQHF. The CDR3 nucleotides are TGTGCCAGTAGTTTACGGACAGGGGGCGCCGGGCAGCCCCAGCATTTT.